The rows below give T cell receptor beta chains drawn from one sample of a study of blood T cell repertoires in COVID-19. TCRdb's copy holds only in-frame clones and misses some; the assay was immunoSEQ multiplex PCR. Seen here are 410,000 or so clones, around nine tenths observed once, and the top ten hold under 2%. The sample taken for sequencing was peripheral blood. The source is a middle-aged woman with COVID-19, enrolled during active disease. The CDR3 runs from the conserved cysteine through the conserved F or W. A D gene is named only where the DNA matches it firmly. The listing skips clone size in some rows; elsewhere it reads once, few, many or a size class.

d_gene | j_gene | abundance | v_gene | CDR3nt | CDR3aa
TRBD1 | TRBJ2-3 | - | TRBV29-1 | TGCAGCATCGACAGGGGGAATTCAGATACGCAGTATTTT | CSIDRGNSDTQYF
- | TRBJ1-5 | - | TRBV30 | TGTGCCTGGAGTGAGCCAGGGTTTACTCAGCCCCAGCATTTT | CAWSEPGFTQPQHF
- | TRBJ1-2 | - | TRBV7-9 | TGTGCCAGCAGCTTGGTCCGGGGCTATGGCTACACCTTC | CASSLVRGYGYTF
TRBD1 | TRBJ2-1 | - | TRBV5-4 | TGTGCCAGCAGCACTGACAGGGTAAGAAAGTTCTTC | CASSTDRVRKFF
TRBD2 | TRBJ2-2 | - | TRBV10-3 | TGTGCCATCAGGACTAGCGGGGGTTCTTCTCCTTCGAACACCGGGGAGCTGTTTTTT | CAIRTSGGSSPSNTGELFF
- | TRBJ1-2 | - | TRBV28 | TGTGCCAGCAGTCCCCAGACATCCTATGGCTACACCTTC | CASSPQTSYGYTF
- | TRBJ1-5 | - | TRBV12-5 | TGTGCTAGTGGTTTTTTAAGTCAAGGGGCCCCCAATCAGCCCCAGCATTTT | CASGFLSQGAPNQPQHF
- | TRBJ1-3 | few | TRBV5-1 | TGCGCCAGCAGCTTGCAGGGGTTGGGAAACACCATATATTTT | CASSLQGLGNTIYF
- | TRBJ2-4 | - | TRBV30 | TGTGCCTGGAGCGACGATATTAGCGCCAAAAACATTCAGTACTTC | CAWSDDISAKNIQYF
- | TRBJ2-3 | few | TRBV9 | TGTGCCAGCAGCGTAGAAGGCCTAAGGGGAGATACGCAGTATTTT | CASSVEGLRGDTQYF
TRBD1 | TRBJ1-6 | - | TRBV7-9 | TGTGCCAGCAGCCGCGGGACAGACACTTCACCCCTCCACTTT | CASSRGTDTSPLHF
- | TRBJ1-3 | - | TRBV11-1 | TGTGCCAGCAGCCATTTGGACACCGCCGATGGAAACACCATATATTTT | CASSHLDTADGNTIYF
TRBD2 | TRBJ2-5 | - | TRBV9 | TGTGCCAGCAGCACTAGCGGGAAAGAGACCCAGTACTTC | CASSTSGKETQYF
- | TRBJ1-2 | - | TRBV6-5 | TGTGCCAGCAGTTACGCGTCGGACTCTGGCTACACCTTC | CASSYASDSGYTF
TRBD1 | TRBJ2-2 | - | TRBV6-5 | TGTGCCAGCACCCCGGACAGGGGAACCGGGGAGCTGTTTTTT | CASTPDRGTGELFF
TRBD1 | TRBJ2-2 | - | TRBV19 | TGTGCCAGTAGTCAACGCTGGACAGGGGGCTTAGTCGGGGAGCTGTTTTTT | CASSQRWTGGLVGELFF
- | TRBJ1-4 | - | TRBV28 | TGTGCCAGCAGTTTTCCGGGTGCAACTAATGAAAAACTGTTTTTT | CASSFPGATNEKLFF
- | TRBJ1-1 | - | TRBV19 | TGTGCCAGTATCTCACCGGCAGGGCGGGGGAACACTGAAGCTTTCTTT | CASISPAGRGNTEAFF
TRBD1 | TRBJ2-5 | once | TRBV6-2/TRBV6-3 | TGTGCCAGCAGCCGCCTGGTAGTGGGACAGGGAGAGACCCAGTACTTC | CASSRLVVGQGETQYF
TRBD2 | TRBJ2-5 | - | TRBV5-1 | TGCGCCAGCAGCTTAGAGGGAGGGGCTGGGGAGACCCAGTACTTC | CASSLEGGAGETQYF
TRBD2 | TRBJ2-1 | - | TRBV5-4 | TGTGCCAGCAGCTCGGGCGGGAGAGGGTCCTACAATGAGCAGTTCTTC | CASSSGGRGSYNEQFF
TRBD1 | TRBJ1-4 | once | TRBV7-9 | TGTGCCAGCGGACAGGGGACAGGTGAAAAACTGTTTTTT | CASGQGTGEKLFF
- | TRBJ1-3 | - | TRBV7-9 | TGTGCCAGCAAGCTGAGTGGAGGTGGAAACACCATATATTTT | CASKLSGGGNTIYF
- | TRBJ2-1 | - | TRBV29-1 | TGCAGCGTTGCCCCCCCGGTTGGTCCCCACGATGAGCAGTTCTTC | CSVAPPVGPHDEQFF
TRBD1 | TRBJ1-1 | once | TRBV5-5 | TGTGCCAGCAGCTTGGAAGGGACAGCCCTTGAAGCTTTCTTT | CASSLEGTALEAFF
TRBD2 | TRBJ2-1 | - | TRBV20-1 | TGCAGTGCTAGTAGCGCGGGAGGACTGGAGCAGTTCTTC | CSASSAGGLEQFF
TRBD1 | TRBJ1-5 | - | TRBV6-5 | TGTGCCAGTGGACAGGTCCATAATCAGCCCCAGCATTTT | CASGQVHNQPQHF
- | TRBJ2-1 | - | TRBV12-5 | TGTGCTAGTGGTCCACAGGCAGGGGCAAATGAGCAGTTCTTC | CASGPQAGANEQFF
TRBD1 | TRBJ2-7 | - | TRBV27 | TGTGCCAGCAGAAGGACAGGGTACGAGCAGTACTTC | CASRRTGYEQYF
- | TRBJ1-1 | - | TRBV6-5 | TGTGCCAGCACCTCGACACTGACTGAAGCTTTCTTT | CASTSTLTEAFF
- | TRBJ2-2 | - | TRBV15 | TGTGCCACCAGCAGGGCCTACAGGGAAACCGGGGAGCTGTTTTTT | CATSRAYRETGELFF
TRBD2 | TRBJ2-1 | - | TRBV2 | TGTGCCAGCAGACCTAAATGGACTAGCGGGAGCAATGAGCAGTTCTTC | CASRPKWTSGSNEQFF
TRBD1 | TRBJ1-4 | - | TRBV28 | TGTGCCAGCAGCTCTCCAGGGGGCATCTATGAAAAACTGTTTTTT | CASSSPGGIYEKLFF